This T cell receptor beta chain was sequenced in a study of shared clonotypes between healthy human individuals. Naive-designated CD8 cells lacked CD45RO, were positively enriched for CCR7, and omitted terminally differentiated effector memory CD45RA+ cells. CDR1 is SGHTA and CDR2 is FQGNSA in the germline V gene. V lost 5 bases to trimming and J lost 1 base, with 9 bases between them. The CDR3 has 14 residues. Every subset had its genomic DNA shared out evenly among several immunoSEQ plates. Some clones are missing from TCRdb's copy, which holds only in-frame ones; the method was immunoSEQ multiplex PCR. The sample lists about 870,000 clones, 80% to 95% occurring once.

The sequencing input was naive CD8+ T cells sorted from blood. The TCR sequence derives from a man aged 25 to 40 in good health. V and J are TRBV7-2 and TRBJ1-3; unclear D gene. CDR3: CASSPTESGNTIYF. The CDR3 region has the DNA TGTGCCAGCAGCCCTACGGAGTCTGGAAACACCATATATTTT. Full variable domain (rest looked up from reference TRBV7-2 and TRBJ1-3): GAGVSQSPSNKVTEKGKDVELRCDPISGHTALYWYRQSLGQGLEFLIYFQGNSAPDKSGLPSDRFSAERTGGSVSTLTIQRTQQEDSAVYLCASSPTESGNTIYFGEGSWLTVV.